These T cell receptor beta chains were read from a single sample in a study of OX40 agonist ivuxolimab in advanced cancers. Libraries were prepared by immunoSEQ multiplex PCR; TCRdb keeps only in-frame clonotypes and omits some of them. Of approximately 60,000 clones in the sample, about four fifths were seen once. Sequencing used CD4+ or CD8+ T cells sorted from blood, obtained in a trial of the OX40 agonist ivuxolimab. These receptors originate from an adult with an advanced solid tumor such as melanoma, head and neck, liver or kidney cancer. Each CDR3 is given without its conserved first and last residue.

V | CDR3
TRBV4-1 | ASSHPQGTDTQY
TRBV5-6 | ASSLGLAGYYEQY
TRBV10-3 | AISGTSGGISYEQY
TRBV18 | ASSPRGHVEKLF
TRBV6-5 | ASRRDRGDTQY
TRBV5-1 | ASSLDRGQETQY
TRBV7-9 | ASSLEGARSYGYT
TRBV7-8 | ASSLVVTGATNEKLF
TRBV10-3 | AISEGSGHTDTQY
TRBV7-7 | ASSLVAGAGDTQY
TRBV27 | ASSLSGTGGYT
TRBV9 | ASSVGQHTGELF